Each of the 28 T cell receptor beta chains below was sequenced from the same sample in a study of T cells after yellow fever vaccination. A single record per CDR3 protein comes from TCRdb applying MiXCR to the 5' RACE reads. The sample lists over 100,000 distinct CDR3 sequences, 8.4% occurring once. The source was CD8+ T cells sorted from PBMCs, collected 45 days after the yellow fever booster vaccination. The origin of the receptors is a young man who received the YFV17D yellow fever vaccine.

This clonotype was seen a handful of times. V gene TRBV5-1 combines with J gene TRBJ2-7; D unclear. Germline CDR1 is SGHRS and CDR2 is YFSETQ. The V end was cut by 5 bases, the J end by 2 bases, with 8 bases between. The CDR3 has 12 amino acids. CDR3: CASRSQTYEQYF. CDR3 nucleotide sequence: TGCGCCAGCAGGTCCCAAACCTACGAGCAGTACTTC.

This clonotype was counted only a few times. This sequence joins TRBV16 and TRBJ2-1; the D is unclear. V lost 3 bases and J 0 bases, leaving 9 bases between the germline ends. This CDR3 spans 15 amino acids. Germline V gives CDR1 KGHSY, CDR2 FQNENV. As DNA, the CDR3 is TGTGCCAGCAGCCATCGCCGGAGCTCCTACAATGAGCAGTTCTTC. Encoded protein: CASSHRRSSYNEQFF.

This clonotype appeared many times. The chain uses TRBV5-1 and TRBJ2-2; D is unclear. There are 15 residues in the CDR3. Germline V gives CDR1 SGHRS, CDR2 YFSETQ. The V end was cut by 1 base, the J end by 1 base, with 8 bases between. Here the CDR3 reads CASSLYPMNTGELFF. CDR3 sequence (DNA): TGCGCCAGCAGCTTGTACCCGATGAACACCGGGGAGCTGTTTTTT.

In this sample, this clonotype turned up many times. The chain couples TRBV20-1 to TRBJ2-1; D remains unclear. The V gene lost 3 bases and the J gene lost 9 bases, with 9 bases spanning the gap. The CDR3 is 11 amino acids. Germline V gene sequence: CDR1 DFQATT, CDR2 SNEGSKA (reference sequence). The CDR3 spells CSASSSPEQFF. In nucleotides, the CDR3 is TGCAGTGCTAGCTCTTCCCCTGAGCAGTTCTTC.

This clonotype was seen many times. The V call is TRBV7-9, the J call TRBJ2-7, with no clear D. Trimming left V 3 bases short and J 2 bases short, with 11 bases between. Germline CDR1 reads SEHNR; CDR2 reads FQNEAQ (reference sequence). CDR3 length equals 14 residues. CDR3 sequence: CASSFVSGAYEQYF. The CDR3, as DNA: TGTGCCAGCAGCTTCGTTAGTGGGGCCTACGAGCAGTACTTC.

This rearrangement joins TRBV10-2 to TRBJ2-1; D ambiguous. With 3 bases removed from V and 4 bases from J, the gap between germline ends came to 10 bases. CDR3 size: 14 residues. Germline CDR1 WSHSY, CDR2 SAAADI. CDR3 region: CASSDIGGYNEQFF. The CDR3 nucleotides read TGCGCCAGCAGTGATATCGGCGGATACAATGAGCAGTTCTTC.

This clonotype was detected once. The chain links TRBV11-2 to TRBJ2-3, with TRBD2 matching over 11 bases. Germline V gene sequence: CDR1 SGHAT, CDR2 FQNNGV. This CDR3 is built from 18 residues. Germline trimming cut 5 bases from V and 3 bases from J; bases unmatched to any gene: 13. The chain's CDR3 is CASSKTSGTFQPTDTQYF. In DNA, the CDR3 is TGTGCCAGCAGCAAGACTAGCGGGACCTTTCAACCTACAGATACGCAGTATTTT. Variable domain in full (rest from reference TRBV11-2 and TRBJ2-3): EAGVAQSPRYKIIEKRQSVAFWCNPISGHATLYWYQQILGQGPKLLIQFQNNGVVDDSQLPKDRFSAERLKGVDSTLKIQPAKLEDSAVYLCASSKTSGTFQPTDTQYFGPGTRLTVL.

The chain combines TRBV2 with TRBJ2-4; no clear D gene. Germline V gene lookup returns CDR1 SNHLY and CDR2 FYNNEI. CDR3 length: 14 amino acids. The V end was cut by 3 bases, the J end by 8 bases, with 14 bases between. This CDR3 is CASSDLELVYIQYF. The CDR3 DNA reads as TGTGCCAGCAGTGATCTGGAGCTGGTGTACATTCAGTACTTC.

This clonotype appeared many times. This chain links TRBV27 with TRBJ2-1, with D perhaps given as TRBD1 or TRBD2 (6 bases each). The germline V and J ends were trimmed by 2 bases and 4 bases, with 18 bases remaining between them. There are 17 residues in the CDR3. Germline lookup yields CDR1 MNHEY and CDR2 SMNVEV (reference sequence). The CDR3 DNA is TGTGCCAGCAGTTTAAGGGGGGACACCGAAGAGTACAATGAGCAGTTCTTC. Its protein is CASSLRGDTEEYNEQFF.

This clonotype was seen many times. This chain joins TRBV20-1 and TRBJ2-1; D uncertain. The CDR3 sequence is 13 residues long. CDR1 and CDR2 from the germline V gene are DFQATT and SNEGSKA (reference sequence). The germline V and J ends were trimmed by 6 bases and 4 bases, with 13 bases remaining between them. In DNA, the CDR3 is TGCAGTGCCACCTACTTTCCGTACAATGAGCAGTTCTTC. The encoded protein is CSATYFPYNEQFF.

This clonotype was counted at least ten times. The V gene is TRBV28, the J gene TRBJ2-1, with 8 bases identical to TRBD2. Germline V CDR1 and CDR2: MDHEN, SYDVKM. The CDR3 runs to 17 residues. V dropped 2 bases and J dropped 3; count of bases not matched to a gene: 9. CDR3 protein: CASSLSLAGLYYNEQFF. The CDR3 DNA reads TGTGCCAGCAGTTTAAGCCTAGCGGGCCTGTACTACAATGAGCAGTTCTTC.

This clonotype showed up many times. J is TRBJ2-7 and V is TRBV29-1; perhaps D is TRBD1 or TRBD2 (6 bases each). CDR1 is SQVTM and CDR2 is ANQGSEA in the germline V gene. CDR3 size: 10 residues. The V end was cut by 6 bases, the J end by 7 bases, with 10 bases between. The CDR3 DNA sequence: TGCAGCGTGAGGGGGGAGGAGCAGTACTTC. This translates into CSVRGEEQYF.

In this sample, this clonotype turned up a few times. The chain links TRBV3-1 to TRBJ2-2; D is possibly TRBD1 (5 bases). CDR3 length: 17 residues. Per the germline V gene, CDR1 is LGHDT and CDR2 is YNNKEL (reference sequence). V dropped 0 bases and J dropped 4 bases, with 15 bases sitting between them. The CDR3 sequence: CASSQDTTELGTGELFF. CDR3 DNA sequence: TGTGCCAGCAGCCAAGATACGACAGAGCTCGGCACCGGGGAGCTGTTTTTT.

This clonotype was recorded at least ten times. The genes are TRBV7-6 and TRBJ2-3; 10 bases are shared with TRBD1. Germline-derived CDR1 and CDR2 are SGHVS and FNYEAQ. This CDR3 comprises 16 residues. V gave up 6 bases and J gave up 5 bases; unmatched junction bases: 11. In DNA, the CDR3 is TGTGCCAGCAGAAGAAACCCGGGACAGGGGTTAGATACGCAGTATTTT. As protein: CASRRNPGQGLDTQYF.

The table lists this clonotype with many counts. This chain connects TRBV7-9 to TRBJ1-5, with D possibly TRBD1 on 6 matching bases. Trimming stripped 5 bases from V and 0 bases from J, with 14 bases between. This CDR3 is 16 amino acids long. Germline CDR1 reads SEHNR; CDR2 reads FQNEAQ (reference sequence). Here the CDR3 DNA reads TGTGCCAGCAGCCGAGGACAGCCGAATAGCAATCAGCCCCAGCATTTT. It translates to CASSRGQPNSNQPQHF.

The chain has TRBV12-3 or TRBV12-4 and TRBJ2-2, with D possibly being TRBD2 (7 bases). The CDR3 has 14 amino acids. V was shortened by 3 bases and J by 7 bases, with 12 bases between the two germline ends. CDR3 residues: CASSFAGEGGELFF. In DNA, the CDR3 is TGTGCCAGCAGTTTTGCAGGGGAGGGCGGGGAGCTGTTTTTT.

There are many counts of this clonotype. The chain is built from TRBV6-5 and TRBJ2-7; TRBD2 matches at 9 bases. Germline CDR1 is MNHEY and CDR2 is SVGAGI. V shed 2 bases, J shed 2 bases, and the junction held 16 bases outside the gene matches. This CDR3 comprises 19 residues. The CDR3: CASSYPNAAGGYLTYEQYF. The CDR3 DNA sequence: TGTGCCAGCAGTTACCCGAATGCAGCGGGAGGATACCTAACCTACGAGCAGTACTTC.

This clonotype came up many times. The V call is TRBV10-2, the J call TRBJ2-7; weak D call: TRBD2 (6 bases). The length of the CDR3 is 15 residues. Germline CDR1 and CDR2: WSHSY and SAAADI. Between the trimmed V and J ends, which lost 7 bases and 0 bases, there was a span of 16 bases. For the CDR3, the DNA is TGCGCCAGCACGGGGGAAAGCGGTCCCTCCTACGAGCAGTACTTC. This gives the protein CASTGESGPSYEQYF.

The CDR3 sequence is CASASTSRGSGANVLTF. The DNA for the CDR3 is TGTGCCAGCGCGTCTACTTCTAGGGGCTCTGGGGCCAACGTCCTGACTTTC. This rearrangement joins TRBV28 to TRBJ2-6; maybe TRBD1 (5 bases). The V gene lost 8 bases and the J gene lost 0 bases, with 17 bases spanning the gap. The CDR3 loop spans 17 amino acids. In germline, CDR1 is MDHEN, CDR2 SYDVKM.

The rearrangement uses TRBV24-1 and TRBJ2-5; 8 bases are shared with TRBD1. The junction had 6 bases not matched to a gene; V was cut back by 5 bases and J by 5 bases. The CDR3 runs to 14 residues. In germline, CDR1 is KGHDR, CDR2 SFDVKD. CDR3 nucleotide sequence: TGTGCCACCAGTGTCGCAGGGGGCGAGGAGACCCAGTACTTC. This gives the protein CATSVAGGEETQYF.

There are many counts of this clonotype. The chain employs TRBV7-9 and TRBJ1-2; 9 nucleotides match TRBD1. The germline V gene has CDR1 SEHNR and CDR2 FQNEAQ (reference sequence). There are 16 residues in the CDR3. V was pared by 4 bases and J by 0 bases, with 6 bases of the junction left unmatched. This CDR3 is CASSYQRTGANYGYTF. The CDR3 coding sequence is TGTGCCAGCAGCTACCAACGGACAGGGGCTAACTATGGCTACACCTTC.

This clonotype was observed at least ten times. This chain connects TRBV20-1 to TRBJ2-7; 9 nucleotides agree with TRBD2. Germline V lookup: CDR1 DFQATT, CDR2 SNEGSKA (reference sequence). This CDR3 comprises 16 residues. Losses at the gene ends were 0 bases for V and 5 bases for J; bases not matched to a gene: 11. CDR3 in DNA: TGCAGTGCTAGAGATCTGAAAGCGGGAGGCCCCAACGAGCAGTACTTC. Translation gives CSARDLKAGGPNEQYF.

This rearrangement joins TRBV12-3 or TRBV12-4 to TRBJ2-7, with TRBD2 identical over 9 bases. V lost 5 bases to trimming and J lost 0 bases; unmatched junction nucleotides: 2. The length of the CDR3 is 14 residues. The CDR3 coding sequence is TGTGCCAGCAGTGGCGGGAGGGCCTCCTACGAGCAGTACTTC. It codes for CASSGGRASYEQYF.

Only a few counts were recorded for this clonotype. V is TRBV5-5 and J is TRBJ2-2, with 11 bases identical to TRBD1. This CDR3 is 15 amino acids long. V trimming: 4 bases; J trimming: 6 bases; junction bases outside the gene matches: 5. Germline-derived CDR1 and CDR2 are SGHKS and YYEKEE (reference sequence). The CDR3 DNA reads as TGTGCCAGCAGCCGGACAGGGGGCGCGCCCGGGGAGCTGTTTTTT. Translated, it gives CASSRTGGAPGELFF.

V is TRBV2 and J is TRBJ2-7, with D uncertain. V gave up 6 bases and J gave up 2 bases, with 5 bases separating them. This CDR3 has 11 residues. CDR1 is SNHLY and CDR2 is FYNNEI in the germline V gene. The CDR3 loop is CASSVAYEQYF. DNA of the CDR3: TGTGCCAGCAGCGTGGCCTACGAGCAGTACTTC.

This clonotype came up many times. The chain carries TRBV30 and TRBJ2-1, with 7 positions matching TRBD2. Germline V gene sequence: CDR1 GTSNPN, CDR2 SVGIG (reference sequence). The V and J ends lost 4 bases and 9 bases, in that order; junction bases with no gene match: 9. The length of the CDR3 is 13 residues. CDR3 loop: CAWTILAGAEQFF. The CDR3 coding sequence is TGTGCCTGGACGATCTTGGCGGGAGCTGAGCAGTTCTTC.

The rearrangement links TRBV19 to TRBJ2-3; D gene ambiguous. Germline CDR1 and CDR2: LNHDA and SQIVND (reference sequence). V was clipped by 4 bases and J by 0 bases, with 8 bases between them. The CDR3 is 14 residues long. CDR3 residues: CASSTAYSTDTQYF. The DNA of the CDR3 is TGTGCCAGTAGTACCGCCTACAGCACAGATACGCAGTATTTT.

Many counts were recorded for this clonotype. CDR3 DNA sequence: TGTGCCAGCATCGGACTAGCGGGGGCCTATGATGAGCAGTTCTTC. It yields the protein CASIGLAGAYDEQFF. The chain has TRBV28 and TRBJ2-1; 13 bases align to TRBD2. The CDR3 length is 15 residues. CDR1 and CDR2 (germline): MDHEN, SYDVKM. Germline trimming cut 7 bases from V and 8 bases from J; bases unmatched to any gene: 8. The variable domain in full, with the rest retrieved from reference TRBV28 and TRBJ2-1, is DVKVTQSSRYLVKRTGEKVFLECVQDMDHENMFWYRQDPGLGLRLIYFSYDVKMKEKGDIPEGYSVSREKKERFSLILESASTNQTSMYLCASIGLAGAYDEQFFGPGTRLTVL.